This record looks at one T cell receptor beta chain sequence and its context. Its antigen is as yet unknown. This sample stems from a study of CD8 T cells in ankylosing spondylitis. TCRdb reprocessed the 5' RACE reads with MiXCR, giving one entry per CDR3 protein. This table holds approximately 110,000 distinct CDR3 sequences, about 25% found once. The study's findings and limits: It appeared that ankylosing spondylitis blood was characterized by a TCR beta motif of about eight highly homologous variants.

Trimming cost V 5 bases and J 4 bases, with 11 bases left between them. The CDR3 consists of 13 residues. CDR1 is SEHNR, CDR2 FQNEAQ, per germline (reference sequence). The source of this sequence is a male donor with ankylosing spondylitis. The specimen sequenced was synovial fluid, either unsorted or a sorted T cell fraction (not recorded which). The chain links TRBV7-9 to TRBJ1-2, with D possibly being TRBD1 (5 bases). The CDR3 nucleotides read TGTGCCAGCAGCCCAGGGATTCGCTATGGCTACACCTTC. This translates into CASSPGIRYGYTF. Together with reference TRBV7-9 and TRBJ1-2, the CDR3 gives the full variable domain: DTGVSQNPRHKITKRGQNVTFRCDPISEHNRLYWYRQTLGQGPEFLTYFQNEAQLEKSRLLSDRFSAERPKGSFSTLEIQRTEQGDSAMYLCASSPGIRYGYTFGSGTRLTVV.